A selection of T cell receptor beta chains follows, all from one sample in a study of T cells in Graves' hyperthyroidism and ophthalmopathy. TCRdb passed the multiplex PCR reads through MiXCR, listing each CDR3 protein once. The sample records approximately 490,000 distinct CDR3 sequences, 22% being singletons. Source material: blood. These receptors all come from a woman in her seventies with Graves' ophthalmopathy. CDR3s include the opening cysteine and the closing phenylalanine or tryptophan. A D gene is named only where the DNA matches it firmly. Size tells how often a clone was seen (once, few, many) or the class of an expanded clone, and some rows leave it out.

J,V,size,D,CDR3,DNA
TRBJ2-1,TRBV6-1,many,NA,CASSIRGDEQFF,TGTGCCAGCAGTATCAGAGGCGATGAGCAGTTCTTC
TRBJ2-5,TRBV7-9,NA,TRBD2,CASSQREGLETQYF,TGTGCCAGCAGTCAGCGGGAGGGCCTAGAGACCCAGTACTTC
TRBJ1-5,TRBV20-1,many,NA,CSARDVNNQPQHF,TGCAGTGCTAGAGATGTGAACAATCAGCCCCAGCATTTT
TRBJ1-1,TRBV18,NA,NA,CASSPGTRNTEAFF,TGTGCCAGCTCCCCTGGGACACGCAACACTGAAGCTTTCTTT
TRBJ1-1,TRBV27,few,NA,CASSLVGVNTEAFF,TGTGCCAGCAGTTTAGTAGGGGTGAACACTGAAGCTTTCTTT
TRBJ2-1,TRBV12-3/TRBV12-4,many,TRBD2,CASSGTSIGEQFF,TGTGCCAGCAGTGGGACTAGCATCGGTGAGCAGTTCTTC
TRBJ2-1,TRBV19,NA,NA,CASSMTNSYNEQFF,TGTGCCAGTAGTATGACTAACTCCTACAATGAGCAGTTCTTC
TRBJ2-7,TRBV20-1,many,TRBD1,CSARAGQGIYEQYF,TGCAGTGCTAGGGCGGGACAGGGGATCTACGAGCAGTACTTC
TRBJ2-3,TRBV6-1,NA,TRBD1,CASSEDRGRGTQYF,TGTGCCAGCAGTGAGGACAGGGGGCGGGGTACGCAGTATTTT
TRBJ2-1,TRBV12-3/TRBV12-4,many,TRBD2,CASSRGLAVGEQFF,TGTGCCAGCAGTCGGGGACTAGCGGTCGGTGAGCAGTTCTTC
TRBJ2-2,TRBV7-7,NA,TRBD2,CASSPGGVTGELFF,TGTGCTAGCAGCCCGGGAGGGGTCACCGGGGAGCTGTTTTTT
TRBJ2-7,TRBV20-1,NA,TRBD1,CSAGGGQGADEQYF,TGCAGTGCTGGGGGGGGACAGGGGGCGGACGAGCAGTACTTC
TRBJ1-3,TRBV3-1,NA,NA,CASRGVGSGNTIYF,TGTGCCAGCCGGGGCGTGGGATCAGGAAACACCATATATTTT
TRBJ1-3,TRBV5-1,NA,TRBD1,CASSLQGQGLGTIYF,TGCGCCAGCAGCCTTCAGGGACAGGGCTTAGGCACCATATATTTT
TRBJ2-5,TRBV6-2/TRBV6-3,once,NA,CVSSYGARTQYF,TGTGTCAGCAGTTACGGGGCGAGGACCCAGTACTTC
TRBJ1-1,TRBV7-6,few,NA,CASSLGGGVGAFF,TGTGCCAGCAGCTTAGGAGGGGGTGTGGGAGCTTTCTTT
TRBJ1-1,TRBV25-1,NA,TRBD1,CASSTGRENTEAFF,TGTGCCAGCTCGACAGGGAGGGAGAACACTGAAGCTTTCTTT
TRBJ1-2,TRBV6-1,many,NA,CASVEGQGGYGYTF,TGTGCCAGCGTAGAGGGCCAGGGCGGCTATGGCTACACCTTC
TRBJ2-2,TRBV6-2/TRBV6-3,NA,TRBD2,CASSYGLAGGPSGELFF,TGTGCCAGCAGTTACGGACTAGCGGGAGGGCCGTCCGGGGAGCTGTTTTTT
TRBJ2-7,TRBV5-4,NA,TRBD1,CANSLDRRNYEQYF,TGTGCCAACAGCTTGGACAGGAGGAACTACGAGCAGTACTTC